This T cell receptor beta chain was captured by sequencing in a study of neurological immune-mediated disorders. On the study more broadly: About 90% of the 34 multiple sclerosis patients had relapsing-remitting disease; 3 had secondary progressive.

V was pared by 6 bases and J by 5 bases, with 19 bases between. This CDR3 spans 15 amino acids. The table lists this clonotype with many counts. 5'RACE with 10-nucleotide random UMIs generated the cDNA. TCRdb re-called the 5' RACE reads with MiXCR, one entry per CDR3 protein. Of approximately 46,000 distinct CDR3 sequences listed, around 2.9% were seen once; the top ten hold roughly 16%. The specimen sequenced was PBMCs. V usage is TRBV12-3 or TRBV12-4 and J usage is TRBJ1-1; D unresolved. This sequence originates from a woman aged 45-65 years with multiple sclerosis. CDR3 loop: CASSRTDLPGTEAFF. The CDR3 DNA follows: TGTGCCAGCAGCCGAACCGATCTCCCGGGAACTGAAGCTTTCTTT.